The present entry profiles one T cell receptor beta chain with its context. Clones were sequenced by immunoSEQ multiplex PCR, and TCRdb holds only the in-frame ones, with some missing. The sample shows 55,000 to 80,000 clones, roughly 92% of them seen only once. The CDR3 length is 17 residues. Germline assignment: CDR1 SGDLS and CDR2 YYNGEE. V was pared by 0 bases and J by 4 bases, with 10 bases of the junction left unmatched. The data originate from a study of T cell changes during pregnancy in multiple sclerosis. The input for sequencing was CD8+ T cells from peripheral blood mononuclear cells, taken in the second trimester of pregnancy. This sequence originates from a female donor with multiple sclerosis, enrolled in a pregnancy study. The chain joins TRBV9 to TRBJ1-2, with TRBD1 identical over 9 bases. The CDR3 sequence is CASSVASDRGGSYGYTF. CDR3 bases: TGTGCCAGCAGCGTAGCCTCGGACAGGGGCGGAAGCTATGGCTACACCTTC.